One sample yielded the 4 T cell receptor beta chains listed below, sequenced in a study of shared clonotypes between healthy human individuals. Using immunoSEQ multiplex PCR, the repertoire was profiled, and TCRdb retains in-frame clones only, with some absent. The sample lists a few hundred thousand clones, less than 98% occurring once. Sequenced input: naive CD4+ T cells sorted from blood. Stated subset: CD45RA+ positively selected. These receptors originate from a woman aged 25 to 45 in good health.

The chain couples TRBV28 to TRBJ1-5; D is uncertain. Germline V gene lookup returns CDR1 MDHEN and CDR2 SYDVKM. This CDR3 comprises 14 residues. V lost 5 bases to trimming and J lost 7 bases, with 15 bases between them. The CDR3 region is CASSPTPEGQPQHF. DNA for the CDR3: TGTGCCAGCAGTCCGACACCGGAGGGACAGCCCCAGCATTTT.

V is TRBV29-1 and J is TRBJ1-5; 9 nucleotides match TRBD1. This CDR3 comprises 14 residues. V shed 6 bases and J 7 bases; nucleotides not matched to a gene: 10. Germline V gene lookup returns CDR1 SQVTM and CDR2 ANQGSEA. The CDR3 reads CSVGTDRGAQPQHF. DNA for the CDR3: TGCAGCGTAGGAACCGACAGGGGGGCACAGCCCCAGCATTTT.

The CDR3 here is CASIGDRMNTEAFF. In nucleotides, the CDR3 is TGTGCCAGCATTGGGGACAGGATGAACACTGAAGCTTTCTTT. The J gene is TRBJ1-1, the V gene TRBV28, with 8 bases identical to TRBD1. The germline gives CDR1 MDHEN, CDR2 SYDVKM. J lost 0 bases, V lost 7 bases, and 4 bases had no gene match. The CDR3 is 14 residues long. Full variable domain (outside the CDR3, taken from reference TRBV28 and TRBJ1-1): DVKVTQSSRYLVKRTGEKVFLECVQDMDHENMFWYRQDPGLGLRLIYFSYDVKMKEKGDIPEGYSVSREKKERFSLILESASTNQTSMYLCASIGDRMNTEAFFGQGTRLTVV.

This CDR3 reads CSATRPTEAFF. The CDR3, as DNA: TGCAGTGCTACCCGTCCGACTGAAGCTTTCTTT. The chain joins TRBV20-1 to TRBJ1-1; D call uncertain. V lost 4 bases to trimming and J lost 5 bases, with 8 bases between them. CDR1 and CDR2 (germline): DFQATT, SNEGSKA (reference sequence). The CDR3 has 11 amino acids.